Below are 15 T cell receptor beta chains sequenced from a single sample in a study of blood T cell repertoires in COVID-19. Sequenced by immunoSEQ multiplex PCR; TCRdb stores in-frame clones only, minus some. This sample has a few hundred thousand clones, with roughly 88% found just once. The material sequenced was PBMCs or T cells enriched from blood (not recorded which). These receptors were obtained from a man under 40 who had recovered from COVID-19.

This clone was seen a few times. The chain couples TRBV3-1 (or the pseudogene TRBV3-2) to TRBJ1-5; D unclear. Germline loops: CDR1 LGHDT, CDR2 YNNKEL (reference sequence). CDR3 size: 14 residues. The germline V and J ends were trimmed by 1 base and 2 bases, with 6 bases remaining between them. This chain's CDR3 is CASSQGSGNQPQHF. Written as DNA, the CDR3 is TGTGCCAGCAGCCAAGGTTCCGGCAATCAGCCCCAGCATTTT.

The DNA of the CDR3 is TGTGCTAGTGGGGCATCCGGACTACGAGAGACCCAGTACTTC. Its protein product is CASGASGLRETQYF. The chain has TRBV12-5 and TRBJ2-5; maybe TRBD2 (6 bases). CDR1 and CDR2 (germline): LGHNT, FRNRAP. V shed 6 bases and J shed 4 bases, with 15 bases lying between them. This CDR3 has 14 residues. Combining the CDR3 with reference TRBV12-5 and TRBJ2-5 gives the whole variable domain DARVTQTPRHKVTEMGQEVTMRCQPILGHNTVFWYRQTMMQGLELLAYFRNRAPLDDSGMPKDRFSAEMPDATLATLKIQPSEPRDSAVYFCASGASGLRETQYFGPGTRLLVL.

V and J are TRBV3-1 (or the pseudogene TRBV3-2) and TRBJ2-1; D might be TRBD2 (7 bases). Trimming left V 1 base short and J 7 bases short, with 14 bases between. Germline CDR1 LGHDT, CDR2 YNNKEL (reference sequence). This CDR3 is built from 15 residues. DNA for the CDR3: TGTGCCAGCAGCCAAGGGAGGGGGGGCCAAAATGAGCAGTTCTTC. Translation gives CASSQGRGGQNEQFF.

This chain connects TRBV7-3 to TRBJ1-1; D is unclear. Per germline, CDR1 SGHTA and CDR2 FQGTGA. The CDR3 length is 13 residues. Trimming removed 6 bases from V and 2 bases from J, with 10 bases in between. This CDR3 reads CASSPEGNTEAFF. The CDR3 DNA follows: TGTGCCAGCAGTCCGGAGGGTAACACTGAAGCTTTCTTT.

The V gene is TRBV5-4, the J gene TRBJ2-1; tentatively, D is TRBD1 (5 bases). Germline V gene sequence: CDR1 SGHNT, CDR2 YYREEE (reference sequence). V shed 9 bases and J shed 4 bases, with 17 bases lying between them. CDR3 length: 14 residues. The CDR3 DNA reads as TGTGCCACCCAGGGCAGAGAGAAGTACAATGAGCAGTTCTTC. Translated, it gives CATQGREKYNEQFF.

The chain links TRBV19 to TRBJ1-5; TRBD1 matches at 9 bases. This CDR3 is built from 15 residues. Germline V lookup: CDR1 LNHDA, CDR2 SQIVND (reference sequence). V was clipped by 4 bases and J by 5 bases; unmatched bases: 6. This chain's CDR3 is CASSSKDRGHQPQHF. DNA for the CDR3: TGTGCCAGTAGTAGCAAGGACAGGGGCCATCAGCCCCAGCATTTT.

The chain joins TRBV7-9 to TRBJ1-1, with unresolved D. Germline CDR1 SEHNR, CDR2 FQNEAQ (reference sequence). The CDR3 contains 13 residues. V gave up 1 base and J gave up 7 bases, with 10 bases separating them. In DNA, the CDR3 is TGTGCCAGCAGCTTAGATGGTCGGGGTGAAGCTTTCTTT. Translating gives CASSLDGRGEAFF.

This clone occurred once. The same CDR3 arises from other DNA sequences in this sample as well. V usage is TRBV6-5 and J usage is TRBJ1-3; D gene ambiguous. CDR1 is MNHEY and CDR2 is SVGAGI in the germline V gene. The CDR3 is 12 residues long. The V end lost 8 bases, the J end lost 4 bases, and 9 bases lay between the germline ends. The CDR3 loop reads CASGRAGNTIYF. The CDR3 nucleotides are TGTGCCAGCGGGAGGGCCGGAAACACCATATATTTT.

This chain uses TRBV30 with TRBJ2-5; maybe TRBD1 (6 bases). Looked up from germline, CDR1 is GTSNPN and CDR2 is SVGIG (reference sequence). The CDR3 loop spans 13 amino acids. Trimming removed 1 base from V and 4 bases from J, with 10 bases in between. The CDR3, as DNA: TGTGCCTGGAGTGCGACAGGTGGAGAGACCCAGTACTTC. Translated, it gives CAWSATGGETQYF.

The chain carries TRBV5-1 and TRBJ1-6, with unresolved D. V lost 0 bases and J lost 10, with 5 bases in between. There are 12 residues in the CDR3. Germline V lookup: CDR1 SGHRS, CDR2 YFSETQ. The CDR3 coding sequence is TGCGCCAGCAGCTTGGATCAGTCACCCCTCCACTTT. It specifies CASSLDQSPLHF.

This chain links TRBV7-3 with TRBJ2-1; 8 bases agree with TRBD2. Germline loops: CDR1 SGHTA, CDR2 FQGTGA. The CDR3 is 15 amino acids. Trimming at V came to 2 bases and at J to 9 bases, leaving 9 bases not matched to a gene. This CDR3 is CASSLVSGARGEQFF. The DNA for the CDR3 is TGTGCCAGCAGCTTAGTTAGCGGGGCCCGGGGTGAGCAGTTCTTC.

The rearrangement links TRBV5-1 to TRBJ1-1; 8 bases are a match to TRBD1. This CDR3 is built from 14 residues. CDR1 SGHRS and CDR2 YFSETQ come from the germline V gene. The trim removed 2 bases at V and 6 bases at J, leaving 6 bases unmatched. CDR3 in amino acids: CASSLRGQGSEAFF. The CDR3 DNA reads as TGCGCCAGCAGCTTAAGAGGACAGGGCTCTGAAGCTTTCTTT.

This clone has more than one count but fewer than ten. The V and J genes are TRBV5-4 and TRBJ1-1; perhaps TRBD1 as D (6 bases). The V gene's germline CDR1 is SGHNT and CDR2 YYREEE (reference sequence). The CDR3 sequence is 15 residues long. V was shortened by 4 bases and J by 1 base, with 14 bases between the two germline ends. The CDR3 here is CASSPNRVANTEAFF. Written as DNA, the CDR3 is TGTGCCAGCAGCCCAAACAGGGTGGCGAACACTGAAGCTTTCTTT.

This chain links TRBV9 with TRBJ1-2; D ambiguous. The germline CDR1 and CDR2 sequences are SGDLS and YYNGEE. The CDR3 covers 13 residues. V was clipped by 5 bases and J by 8 bases, with 16 bases between them. CDR3 sequence reads: CASSREEVSGYTF. CDR3 nucleotide sequence: TGTGCCAGCAGTCGCGAGGAGGTTTCGGGCTACACCTTC.

The chain links TRBV3-1 (or the pseudogene TRBV3-2) to TRBJ1-3, with D tentatively TRBD1 (5 bases). In germline, CDR1 is LGHDT, CDR2 YNNKEL (reference sequence). The CDR3 covers 16 residues. V shed 4 bases and J shed 0 bases, with 13 bases lying between them. The CDR3 loop reads CASSPAPGGSGNTIYF. For the CDR3, the DNA is TGTGCCAGCAGCCCTGCGCCGGGGGGCTCTGGAAACACCATATATTTT.